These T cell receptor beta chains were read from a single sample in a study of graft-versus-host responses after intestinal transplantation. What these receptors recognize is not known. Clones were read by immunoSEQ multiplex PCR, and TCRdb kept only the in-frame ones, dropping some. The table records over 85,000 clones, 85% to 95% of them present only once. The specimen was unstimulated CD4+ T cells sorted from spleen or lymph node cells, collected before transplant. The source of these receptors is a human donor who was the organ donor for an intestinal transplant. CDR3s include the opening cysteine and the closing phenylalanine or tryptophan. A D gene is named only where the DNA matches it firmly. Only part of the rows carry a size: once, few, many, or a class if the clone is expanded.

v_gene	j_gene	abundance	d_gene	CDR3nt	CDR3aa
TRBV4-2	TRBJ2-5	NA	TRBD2	TGTGCCAGCAGCCAAGAAATAGCGGGGGGGCAAGAGACCCAGTACTTC	CASSQEIAGGQETQYF
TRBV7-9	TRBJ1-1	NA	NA	TGTGCCACGACAGACCCGAACACTGAAGCTTTCTTT	CATTDPNTEAFF
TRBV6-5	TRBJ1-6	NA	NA	TGTGCCAGCTCGGGGCAAGGGGCGCGGAATTCACCCCTCCACTTT	CASSGQGARNSPLHF
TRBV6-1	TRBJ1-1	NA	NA	TGTGCCAGCAGAAGGGATGGGGTGGGCCAAGCTTTCTTT	CASRRDGVGQAFF
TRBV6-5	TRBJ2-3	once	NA	TGTGCCAGCAGTTCTACCCCAGATACGCAGTATTTT	CASSSTPDTQYF
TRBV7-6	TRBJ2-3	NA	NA	TGTGCCAGCAGCTCGGCCCGGGGATTAATGGATACGCAGTATTTT	CASSSARGLMDTQYF
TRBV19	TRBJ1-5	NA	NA	TGTGCCAGTAGTATCACAAGCAATCAGCCCCAGCATTTT	CASSITSNQPQHF
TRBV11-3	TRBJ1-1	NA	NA	TGTGCCAGCAGCTCGGACAGACTGAACACTGAAGCTTTCTTT	CASSSDRLNTEAFF
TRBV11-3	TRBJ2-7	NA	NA	TGTGCCAGCAGCGTGGGCGGGACGAGCTCCTACGAGCAGTACTTC	CASSVGGTSSYEQYF
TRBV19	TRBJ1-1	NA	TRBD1	TGTGCCAGTAGACGGACAGGACCGAACACTGAAGCTTTCTTT	CASRRTGPNTEAFF
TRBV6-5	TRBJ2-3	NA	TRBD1	TGTGCCAGCAGTTATGGACAGGGTCTAGCAGATACGCAGTATTTT	CASSYGQGLADTQYF
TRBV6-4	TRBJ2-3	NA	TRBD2	TGTGCCAGCAGCGACGGTTCGGGACTACGCACAGATACGCAGTATTTT	CASSDGSGLRTDTQYF
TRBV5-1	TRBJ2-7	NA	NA	TGCGCCAGCAGCTTCGAGGTCGTGGGCGGGTTCTACGAGCAGTACTTC	CASSFEVVGGFYEQYF
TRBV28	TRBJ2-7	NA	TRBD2	TGTGCCAGCAGTTGGAAACTAGCGGCCCTCCTCTCCTACGAGCAGTACTTC	CASSWKLAALLSYEQYF
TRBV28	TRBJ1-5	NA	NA	TGTGCCAGCAGTCCGCCGTACCAGGGCCGCAATCAGCCCCAGCATTTT	CASSPPYQGRNQPQHF
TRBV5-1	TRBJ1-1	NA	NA	TGCGCCAGCAGCCGGCGGCTTACACCGGGAACGAACACTGAAGCTTTCTTT	CASSRRLTPGTNTEAFF
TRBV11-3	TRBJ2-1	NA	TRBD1	TGTGCCAGCAGCTCGTCGACAGGGGCGACCGAGGGGGAGCAGTTCTTC	CASSSSTGATEGEQFF
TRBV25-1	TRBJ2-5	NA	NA	TGTGCCAGCAGCAAAGGGGAATCCAGGTGGCTGGGAGAGACCCAGTACTTC	CASSKGESRWLGETQYF
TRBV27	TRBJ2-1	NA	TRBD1	TGTGCCAGCAGTCCCGGACAGGGGGCTAGCAATGAGCAGTTCTTC	CASSPGQGASNEQFF
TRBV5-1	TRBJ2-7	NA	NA	TGCGCCAGCAGCTCCGACCGGGACATGGACTACGAGCAGTACTTC	CASSSDRDMDYEQYF
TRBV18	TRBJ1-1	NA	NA	TGTGCCAGCTCACCACCGGCGTCATCCGGGGCTAAAGCTTTCTTT	CASSPPASSGAKAFF
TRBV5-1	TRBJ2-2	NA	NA	TGCGCCAGCAGCCAGCGGGTGAGCTCGAACACCGGGGAGCTGTTTTTT	CASSQRVSSNTGELFF
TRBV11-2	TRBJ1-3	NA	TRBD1	TGTGCCAGCAGCCTGGACAGGGTATCGGGAAACACCATATATTTT	CASSLDRVSGNTIYF
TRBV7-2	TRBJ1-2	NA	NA	TGTGCCAGCAGCTCAGGATGGGGCCTCGGCTATGGCTACACCTTC	CASSSGWGLGYGYTF
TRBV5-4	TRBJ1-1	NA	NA	TGTGCCAGCAGCTTGCTCACACAGAGTGAAGCTTTCTTT	CASSLLTQSEAFF
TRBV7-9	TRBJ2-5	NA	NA	TGTGCCAGCAGCTTTGGGATGGGGGAGACCCAGTACTTC	CASSFGMGETQYF
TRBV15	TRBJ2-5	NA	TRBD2	TGTGCCACCAGCAGGGGGGGGACTACCCAAGAGACCCAGTACTTC	CATSRGGTTQETQYF
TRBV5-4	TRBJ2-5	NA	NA	TGTGCCAGCAGCATCGGACGGCAAGAAGAGACCCAGTACTTC	CASSIGRQEETQYF
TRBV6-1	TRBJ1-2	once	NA	TGTGCCAGCATTTCAATTTCGGGGGTTGACTATGGCTACACCTTC	CASISISGVDYGYTF
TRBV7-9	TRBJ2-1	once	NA	TGTGCCAGCAGCTTAGGGGGGGCGAGATACAATGAGCAGTTCTTC	CASSLGGARYNEQFF
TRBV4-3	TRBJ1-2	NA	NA	TGCGCCAGCAGCCAAGAGAGCACGGGGGAGGGCTACACCTTC	CASSQESTGEGYTF
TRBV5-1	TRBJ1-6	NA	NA	TGCGCCAGCAGCTTGGCAGTATCGGGTGTCGGTTCACCCCTCCACTTT	CASSLAVSGVGSPLHF
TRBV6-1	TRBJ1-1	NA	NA	TGTGCCAGCAGTGAGGTCCCGGGGAACACTGAAGCTTTCTTT	CASSEVPGNTEAFF
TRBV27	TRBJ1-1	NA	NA	TGTGCCAGCAGTGACACAGGGCCAGGCACTGAAGCTTTCTTT	CASSDTGPGTEAFF
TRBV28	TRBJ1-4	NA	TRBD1	TGTGCCAGCAGTTTGCCCCGGACAGGGAATGAAAAACTGTTTTTT	CASSLPRTGNEKLFF
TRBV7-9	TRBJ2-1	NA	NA	TGTGCCAGCAGCTTAGTCTCGGAGCAGTTCTTC	CASSLVSEQFF
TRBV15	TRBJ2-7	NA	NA	TGTGCCACCAGCACAGGGGTCAAGTCCTACGAGCAGTACTTC	CATSTGVKSYEQYF
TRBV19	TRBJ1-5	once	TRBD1	TGTGCCAGTAGTCCACGAACAGGGGGTTTGGGGTTACGGAATCAGCCCCAGCATTTT	CASSPRTGGLGLRNQPQHF
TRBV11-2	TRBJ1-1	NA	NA	TGTGCCAGCAGCTTAGATCGTTTGGGGACTGAAGCTTTCTTT	CASSLDRLGTEAFF
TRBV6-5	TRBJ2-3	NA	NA	TGTGCCAGCAAGGCTAGCACAGATACGCAGTATTTT	CASKASTDTQYF
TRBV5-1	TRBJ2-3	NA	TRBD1	TGCGCCAGCGCGAGGGGACAGGTGACAGATACGCAGTATTTT	CASARGQVTDTQYF
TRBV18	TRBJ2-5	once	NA	TGTGCCAGCTCACTCGGCCGTTCCGAAGAGACCCAGTACTTC	CASSLGRSEETQYF
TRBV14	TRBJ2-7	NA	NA	TGTGCCAGCAGCCAAGGGTGGGGCACCGTACCCTACGAGCAGTACTTC	CASSQGWGTVPYEQYF
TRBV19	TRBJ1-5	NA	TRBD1	TGTGCCAGTAGTACCCGACAGGGAGGTAGCAATCAGCCCCAGCATTTT	CASSTRQGGSNQPQHF
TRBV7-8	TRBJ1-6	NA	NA	TGTGCCAGCAGCCCTCTTTTCGGGCCCAACTCCTATAATTCACCCCTCCACTTT	CASSPLFGPNSYNSPLHF
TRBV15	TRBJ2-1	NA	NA	TGTGCCACCAGCAGCTATTCCCGGGGGGCGAATGAGCAGTTCTTC	CATSSYSRGANEQFF
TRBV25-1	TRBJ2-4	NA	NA	TGTGCCAGCAGTGAACAGGGGCGCATTCAGTACTTC	CASSEQGRIQYF
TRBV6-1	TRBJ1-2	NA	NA	TGTGCCAGCAACCCGGGACTGGAGTATGGCTACACCTTC	CASNPGLEYGYTF
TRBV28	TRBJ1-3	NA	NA	TGTGCCAGCAGCACTCCATGGGGGGTCTCTGGAAACACCATATATTTT	CASSTPWGVSGNTIYF
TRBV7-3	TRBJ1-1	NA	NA	TGTGCCAGCAGCTTAACGGTGAACACTGAAGCTTTCTTT	CASSLTVNTEAFF
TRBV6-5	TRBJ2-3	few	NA	TGTGCCAGCAGTTCTCGACAGAAAGATACGCAGTATTTT	CASSSRQKDTQYF
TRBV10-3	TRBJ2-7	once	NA	TGTGCCACGGCGGCGGAAGTCTCCTACGAGCAGTACTTC	CATAAEVSYEQYF
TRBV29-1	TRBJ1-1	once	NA	TGCAGCGTCGGTGGACTTGGGGTGAACACTGAAGCTTTCTTT	CSVGGLGVNTEAFF
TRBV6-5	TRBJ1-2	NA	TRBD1	TGTGCCAGCAGTTACAGGACAGGGGGCGACTATGGCTACACCTTC	CASSYRTGGDYGYTF
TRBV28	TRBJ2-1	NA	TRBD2	TGTGCCAGCAGTTTTATATCGGCGGGGGGACCTAACAATGAGCAGTTCTTC	CASSFISAGGPNNEQFF
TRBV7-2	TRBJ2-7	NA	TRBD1	TGTGCCAGCAGCTTAGACAGGGGGCTTTCCTACGAGCAGTACTTC	CASSLDRGLSYEQYF
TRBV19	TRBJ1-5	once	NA	TGTGCCAGTAGTATCGCAGGGACTAGTTGGCAGCCCCAGCATTTT	CASSIAGTSWQPQHF
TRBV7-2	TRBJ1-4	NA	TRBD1	TGTGCCAGCAGCCGGGACAGGGGTGGGGAAAAACTGTTTTTT	CASSRDRGGEKLFF
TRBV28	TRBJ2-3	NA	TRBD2	TGTGCCAGCAGTTTAATCCTAGCGGGAGAAAGCACAGATACGCAGTATTTT	CASSLILAGESTDTQYF